Included here is one T cell receptor beta chain sequence, with context. Its antigen is unidentified. The source of the sample is a study of tumor and adjacent non-tumor tissue in lung cancer. Findings of the study overall: Shorter survival was associated with higher TCR diversity in tumors.

TCRbeta libraries were built with three rounds of nested PCR, modified from ARM-PCR. Via MiXCR, TCRdb re-called the multiplex PCR reads, giving one row per CDR3 protein. Among about 110,000 distinct CDR3 sequences listed, approximately 84% were seen once. This sample's RNA came from whole unsorted tissue. CDR1 and CDR2 (germline): SGHNT, YYREEE (reference sequence). CDR3 length: 17 residues. Between the trimmed V and J ends, which lost 4 bases and 6 bases, there was a span of 20 bases. This clonotype was obtained from a man between 65 and 80 years old with non-small cell lung cancer. The chain recombines TRBV5-4 with TRBJ1-6, with D possibly being TRBD1 (5 bases). The sample was lung tumor tissue. CDR3 amino acids: CASSTGTRGGINSPLHF. The CDR3 DNA follows: TGTGCCAGCAGCACCGGCACAAGGGGAGGGATTAATTCACCCCTCCACTTT.